The T cell receptor beta chain described here comes from a study of T cell changes during pregnancy in multiple sclerosis. The CDR3 has 14 amino acids. The V end lost 3 bases, the J end lost 4 bases, and 13 bases lay between the germline ends. Germline V lookup: CDR1 SGHNT, CDR2 YYREEE (reference sequence). Repertoires were generated with immunoSEQ multiplex PCR, while TCRdb's copy carries only in-frame clones and drops some. The table lists about 120,000 clones, 93% of them singletons, with approximately 6.2% in the top ten. This receptor was taken from a female donor with multiple sclerosis, enrolled in a pregnancy study. V and J are TRBV5-4 and TRBJ1-1; D is perhaps TRBD1 (6 bases). Sequenced material: peripheral blood, taken before pregnancy. The CDR3 DNA sequence: TGTGCCAGCAGCTCAAGGGGGGGCTTCACTGAAGCTTTCTTT. This sequence encodes CASSSRGGFTEAFF.